This passage covers 9 T cell receptor beta chains from one sample sequenced in a study of cytomegalovirus exposure and HLA in healthy donors. Primers for the PCR totalled 60 Vbeta and 13 Jbeta. Profiling relied on immunoSEQ multiplex PCR, and the TCRdb table lists in-frame clones only, not all of them. The sample lists 130,000 or so clones; over 60% were seen once. The sequenced sample was PBMCs. These receptors all come from a woman in her thirties or forties in good health and CMV-seropositive.

As to this clone: At one boundary the junction diverges from the germline segment, which might be a read error. V and J are TRBV7-7 and TRBJ1-1; 12 bases are shared with TRBD1. The CDR3 loop spans 20 amino acids. CDR1 SSHAT and CDR2 FNYEAQ come from the germline V gene (reference sequence). This CDR3 is CASSTGTGGAERPRDTEAFF. For the CDR3, the DNA is TGTGCTAGCAGCACTGGGACAGGGGGCGCGGAACGCCCGAGGGACACTGAAGCTTTCTTT.

This clone has more than one count but fewer than ten. V is TRBV5-8 and J is TRBJ1-1, with 8 bases aligning to TRBD1. Per germline, CDR1 SGHTS and CDR2 YDEGEE. The CDR3 is 16 residues long. V shed 5 bases, J shed 2 bases, and the junction held 11 bases outside the gene matches. The DNA of the CDR3 is TGTGCCAGCAGGCAGGGGGCAGGTAGAAGAAACACTGAAGCTTTCTTT. This codes for CASRQGAGRRNTEAFF.

This clone was picked up one time. The J gene is TRBJ2-3, the V gene TRBV5-4; D is possibly TRBD2 (6 bases). V lost 4 bases and J lost 1, with 13 bases in between. The CDR3 extends over 15 amino acids. Germline-derived CDR1 and CDR2 are SGHNT and YYREEE (reference sequence). The CDR3 region has the DNA TGTGCCAGCAGCCCCAAGGCTAGCGGCACAGATACGCAGTATTTT. Protein product: CASSPKASGTDTQYF. The full variable domain, with the rest looked up from reference TRBV5-4 and TRBJ2-3, is ETGVTQSPTHLIKTRGQQVTLRCSSQSGHNTVSWYQQALGQGPQFIFQYYREEENGRGNFPPRFSGLQFPNYSSELNVNALELDDSALYLCASSPKASGTDTQYFGPGTRLTVL.

The chain combines TRBV7-9 with TRBJ2-7; 9 nucleotides line up with TRBD2. This CDR3 spans 14 amino acids. Germline-derived CDR1 and CDR2 are SEHNR and FQNEAQ (reference sequence). The ends lost 2 bases at V and 3 bases at J; junction bases unmatched: 2. CDR3 in DNA: TGTGCCAGCAGCTTAACAGCGGGGGGCTACGAGCAGTACTTC. This gives the protein CASSLTAGGYEQYF.

The CDR3 nucleotides read TGTGCCAGCAGCTTAGGGGCCTCAGGCTCTGGGGCCAACGTCCTGACTTTC. Translation: CASSLGASGSGANVLTF. The chain carries TRBV7-6 and TRBJ2-6, with D uncertain. Trimming took off 1 base at V and 0 bases at J, with 10 bases between the two ends. The V gene's germline CDR1 is SGHVS and CDR2 FNYEAQ. This CDR3 has 17 amino acids.

This clone was seen only once. The chain joins TRBV27 to TRBJ2-7; 9 nucleotides agree with TRBD1. The CDR3 length is 15 residues. Germline V gene data show CDR1 as MNHEY and CDR2 as SMNVEV (reference sequence). V was clipped by 8 bases and J by 3 bases; unmatched bases: 11. The chain's CDR3 is CASALDRDRVYEQYF. The DNA of the CDR3 is TGTGCCAGCGCTTTGGACCGGGACAGGGTCTACGAGCAGTACTTC.

This chain links TRBV2 with TRBJ1-5; 8 bases match TRBD1. The CDR3 runs 16 residues. With V trimmed by 5 bases and J by 3 bases, 9 bases remained unmatched. The germline V gene encodes CDR1 SNHLY and CDR2 FYNNEI. CDR3 residues: CASSNFGQGNNQPQHF. The DNA for the CDR3 is TGTGCCAGCAGTAATTTCGGACAGGGTAACAATCAGCCCCAGCATTTT.

V is TRBV19 and J is TRBJ1-1; 9 nucleotides align to TRBD1. This CDR3 region has 17 residues. CDR1 LNHDA and CDR2 SQIVND come from the germline V gene (reference sequence). The V gene end was trimmed by 4 bases and the J gene end by 4 bases; junction bases not matched to a gene: 13. As DNA, the CDR3 is TGTGCCAGTAGTACCCTCCGACAGGGGGTAATCGGCACTGAAGCTTTCTTT. Translation gives CASSTLRQGVIGTEAFF.

The table lists this clone with a few counts. The gene calls are TRBV9 and TRBJ2-5, with a tentative D call TRBD2 (5 bases). Trimming removed 3 bases from V and 9 bases from J, with 18 bases in between. CDR1 is SGDLS and CDR2 is YYNGEE in the germline V gene. This CDR3 has 14 residues. The CDR3 sequence: CASSASATLGAQYF. DNA for the CDR3: TGTGCCAGCAGCGCATCAGCCACCCTCGGGGCCCAGTACTTC. Supplemented by reference TRBV9 and TRBJ2-5, the full variable domain reads DSGVTQTPKHLITATGQRVTLRCSPRSGDLSVYWYQQSLDQGLQFLIQYYNGEERAKGNILERFSAQQFPDLHSELNLSSLELGDSALYFCASSASATLGAQYFGPGTRLLVL.